Each of the 13 T cell receptor beta chains below was sequenced from the same sample in a study of T-cell memory formation after mild COVID-19. TCRdb analysed the 5' RACE reads with MiXCR anew, one entry per CDR3 protein. There are roughly 620,000 distinct CDR3 sequences in the sample; 15% to 20% occur only once, and more than 10% lies in the top ten. The sequencing sample was made of PBMCs or a T cell subset sorted from them (not recorded which). The origin of the receptors is an adult woman who had mild COVID-19 (a few samples of this study predate the infection). Cell type and time point are not known.

This clonotype was seen only a few times. The chain links TRBV9 to TRBJ2-1, with D possibly TRBD2 on 6 matching bases. The germline V gene has CDR1 SGDLS and CDR2 YYNGEE. V was clipped by 3 bases and J by 10 bases, with 20 bases between them. This CDR3 comprises 15 residues. In DNA form, the CDR3 reads TGTGCCAGCAGCGGGGAGAAAGGGAGGTCAGGGGAGCAGTTCTTC. Protein sequence: CASSGEKGRSGEQFF.

The sample holds a few counts of this clonotype. The chain recombines TRBV3-1 with TRBJ2-3; 10 bases map to TRBD2. The CDR3 totals 18 residues. Trimming at V came to 4 bases and at J to 3 bases, leaving 13 bases not matched to a gene. Germline V gives CDR1 LGHDT, CDR2 YNNKEL (reference sequence). The DNA of the CDR3 is TGTGCCAGCAGCCCTCGACCCGGGACTAGCGCGTTTACAGATACGCAGTATTTT. As protein: CASSPRPGTSAFTDTQYF.

V usage is TRBV11-2 and J usage is TRBJ1-6, with D tentatively TRBD1 (6 bases). This CDR3 is built from 15 residues. Germline V gene sequence: CDR1 SGHAT, CDR2 FQNNGV. V was pared by 0 bases and J by 7 bases, with 10 bases between. The CDR3: CASSLESGANSPLHF. The CDR3 DNA reads as TGTGCCAGCAGCTTAGAGTCGGGGGCAAATTCACCCCTCCACTTT.

The chain joins TRBV12-3 or TRBV12-4 to TRBJ2-7, with 9 bases aligning to TRBD1. V was clipped by 8 bases and J by 5 bases; unmatched bases: 7. The CDR3 contains 13 residues. The CDR3, as DNA: TGTGCCAGCGGCCTAACAGGGGGCAACGAGCAGTACTTC. It translates to CASGLTGGNEQYF.

This clonotype was seen more than once but under ten times. It may be a read error: a sequence one base away is much more abundant. The V call is TRBV11-1, the J call TRBJ2-1, with TRBD1 matching over 7 bases. CDR1 is SGHAT and CDR2 is FQDESV in the germline V gene (reference sequence). This CDR3 spans 15 amino acids. V shed 3 bases, J shed 3 bases, and the junction held 5 bases outside the gene matches. The CDR3 DNA reads TGTGCCAGCAGCTTTAGACAGGGCCTCTACAATGAGCAGTTCTTC. Protein sequence: CASSFRQGLYNEQFF.

The chain employs TRBV20-1 and TRBJ2-2; possible D gene TRBD2, 5 bases. Germline V lookup: CDR1 DFQATT, CDR2 SNEGSKA (reference sequence). The length of the CDR3 is 14 residues. Trimming removed 0 bases at V and 7 bases at J, with 12 bases between. CDR3: CSARDRGVLGELFF. The CDR3 coding sequence is TGCAGTGCTAGAGATCGGGGTGTACTCGGGGAGCTGTTTTTT.

The chain is built from TRBV4-1 and TRBJ1-2, with 8 bases aligning to TRBD1. The CDR3 extends over 15 amino acids. Per germline, CDR1 MGHRA and CDR2 YSYEKL. J was trimmed by 7 bases and V by 3 bases; bases with no gene match: 10. This chain's CDR3 is CASSQRIGTGVGYTF. CDR3 nucleotides: TGCGCCAGCAGCCAGCGTATCGGGACAGGTGTTGGCTACACCTTC.

The V call is TRBV7-9, the J call TRBJ1-4, with a tentative D call TRBD1 (5 bases). Trimming took off 1 base at V and 7 bases at J, with 10 bases between the two ends. Germline lookup yields CDR1 SEHNR and CDR2 FQNEAQ (reference sequence). The CDR3 has 14 residues. CDR3 nucleotide sequence: TGTGCCAGCAGCTTAGATTTGGGGCTTGAAAAACTGTTTTTT. As protein: CASSLDLGLEKLFF.

This clonotype has only a few counts. The chain has TRBV4-2 and TRBJ2-1; D may be TRBD1 (5 bases). The V end was cut by 0 bases, the J end by 5 bases, with 8 bases between. The CDR3 spans 14 residues. CDR1 and CDR2 from the germline V gene are LGHNA and YNFKEQ. The CDR3 sequence is CASSQEGHDNEQFF. DNA for the CDR3: TGTGCCAGCAGCCAAGAAGGACACGACAATGAGCAGTTCTTC.

The sample holds a few counts of this clonotype. This sequence joins TRBV20-1 and TRBJ1-2; D call uncertain. Germline CDR1 and CDR2: DFQATT and SNEGSKA (reference sequence). CDR3 size: 13 residues. The V end lost 0 bases, the J end lost 5 bases, and 10 bases lay between the germline ends. DNA for the CDR3: TGCAGTGCTAGAGATTTTGATGGATATGGCTACACCTTC. Translated, it gives CSARDFDGYGYTF.

This clonotype was observed many times. The chain uses TRBV3-1 and TRBJ2-1; TRBD2 aligns across 10 bases. V lost 1 base to trimming and J lost 3 bases; unmatched junction nucleotides: 3. The CDR3 runs to 16 residues. Per germline, CDR1 LGHDT and CDR2 YNNKEL (reference sequence). CDR3 bases: TGTGCCAGCAGCCAAGTAAGCGGGGGGGTCTACAATGAGCAGTTCTTC. It yields the protein CASSQVSGGVYNEQFF.

This clonotype has only a few counts. CDR3 loop: CAISEQGDTGELFF. The CDR3 DNA sequence: TGTGCCATCAGTGAACAAGGGGACACCGGGGAGCTGTTTTTT. V and J are TRBV10-3 and TRBJ2-2; TRBD1 might be the D (5 bases). This CDR3 has 14 amino acids. The germline V and J ends were trimmed by 3 bases and 3 bases, with 8 bases remaining between them. CDR1 and CDR2 (germline): ENHRY, SYGVKD.

CDR3 bases: TGTGCCAGCAGTTCCCCCTACGGGGTACAAGAGACCCAGTACTTC. It specifies CASSSPYGVQETQYF. The V call is TRBV11-1, the J call TRBJ2-5; D might be TRBD2 (5 bases). This CDR3 is built from 15 residues. Per germline, CDR1 SGHAT and CDR2 FQDESV (reference sequence). V lost 6 bases and J lost 2, with 16 bases in between.